The rows below give T cell receptor beta chains drawn from one sample of a study of blood T cell repertoires in COVID-19. TCRdb keeps only in-frame clones here, not all; method: immunoSEQ multiplex PCR. The top ten clones hold roughly 6.5% of a sample with roughly 120,000 clones, over 70% of them seen once. The sample comprised peripheral blood. These receptor sequences come from a woman between 45 and 65 years old with acute or convalescent COVID-19. CDR3s include the opening cysteine and the closing phenylalanine or tryptophan. D genes are given only for firm matches. The size entry is marked missing in some rows and otherwise reads once, few, many or a size class.

TRBV5-1	-	TRBJ1-1	TRBD1	17	TGCGCCAGCAGCCCCGGACAGGGGGCGCGGATGAACACTGAAGCTTTCTTT	CASSPGQGARMNTEAFF
TRBV2	few	TRBJ1-1	-	13	TGTGCCAGCACGGGTTTTGAGAACACTGAAGCTTTCTTT	CASTGFENTEAFF
TRBV18	-	TRBJ2-3	TRBD2	16	TGTGCCAGCTCACTTACTAGCGGGGGCCCCACAGATACGCAGTATTTT	CASSLTSGGPTDTQYF
TRBV21-1	-	TRBJ1-2	-	11	TGTGCCAGCAGCAAACTCTATGGCTACACCTTC	CASSKLYGYTF
TRBV19	-	TRBJ1-5	-	16	TGTGCCAGTAGGAACTGGGAGGGGGGAGGCAATCAGCCCCAGCATTTT	CASRNWEGGGNQPQHF
TRBV5-5	-	TRBJ2-1	TRBD1	15	TGTGCCAGCAGCTTCCGATTGACAGGGAACAATGAGCAGTTCTTC	CASSFRLTGNNEQFF
TRBV5-1	few	TRBJ1-5	TRBD1	15	TGCGCCAGCAGCTCCGACGGACAGGGCAATCAGCCCCAGCATTTT	CASSSDGQGNQPQHF
TRBV19	-	TRBJ1-4	-	18	TGTGCCAGTAGTCTGGCCCTTTCTTGGCAGTTATTAAATGAAAAACTGTTTTTT	CASSLALSWQLLNEKLFF
TRBV28	-	TRBJ1-4	-	17	TGTGCCAGCAGTTTATTGGGGTTGGGGCAGGTTGGAGTGAAACTGTTTTTT	CASSLLGLGQVGVKLFF
TRBV11-2	-	TRBJ2-2	-	17	TGTGCCAGCAGCCCCCGTGAAGGGGAGGTTATCCCCGGGGAGCTGTTTTTT	CASSPREGEVIPGELFF
TRBV9	-	TRBJ1-2	-	13	TGTGCCAGCAGCGCGCCGGGGGTTATGGTCTACACCTTC	CASSAPGVMVYTF
TRBV2	-	TRBJ1-5	-	13	TGTGCCAGCAGTGGGGGCTCAGGTCAGCCCCAGCATTTT	CASSGGSGQPQHF
TRBV6-5	-	TRBJ2-5	TRBD2	14	TGTGCCAGCAGCCCGGGACTAGCAATACGGACCCAGTACTTC	CASSPGLAIRTQYF
TRBV24-1	-	TRBJ1-2	-	16	TGTGCCACCAGTGACTCGGATCACGGAGGGATCTATGGCTACACCTTC	CATSDSDHGGIYGYTF
TRBV28	-	TRBJ1-2	-	12	TGTGCCAGCAGTTTAGGGCCTTGGGGCTACACCTTC	CASSLGPWGYTF
TRBV2	once	TRBJ1-2	TRBD1	15	TGTGCCAGCAGTGAACTCCCCGGGGGACAGGTCGCCTACACCTTC	CASSELPGGQVAYTF
TRBV3-1/TRBV3-2	once	TRBJ2-7	-	12	TGTGCCAGCAGCCAAGCTCGTTACGAGCAGTACTTC	CASSQARYEQYF
TRBV19	-	TRBJ2-3	-	15	TGTGCCAGTAGTCCAGACGGGACATACACAGATACGCAGTATTTT	CASSPDGTYTDTQYF
TRBV2	-	TRBJ1-2	-	13	TGTGCCAGCAGTGCGACAGGCCCCTATGGCTACACCTTC	CASSATGPYGYTF
TRBV19	-	TRBJ2-5	-	13	TGTGCCAGTAGTATAGAAGCCAAAGAGACCCAGTACTTC	CASSIEAKETQYF
TRBV15	few	TRBJ1-1	-	13	TGTGCCACCAGCAGAGATAGGAACACTGAAGCTTTCTTT	CATSRDRNTEAFF
TRBV7-3	-	TRBJ2-3	TRBD2	15	TGTGCCAGCAGCTCACAGCGGGGGGTCACAGATACGCAGTATTTT	CASSSQRGVTDTQYF
TRBV6-1	once	TRBJ1-2	-	14	TGTGCCAGCAGTGACAACACCTTGAACTATGGCTACACCTTC	CASSDNTLNYGYTF
TRBV3-1/TRBV3-2	-	TRBJ2-7	-	16	TGTGCCAGCAGCCTAGGAGGCGGAATTAGCTCCTACGAGCAGTACTTC	CASSLGGGISSYEQYF
TRBV5-1	-	TRBJ1-1	-	18	TGCGCCAGCAGCCTCCGGCTGCTACAGGGTCTGATGAACACTGAAGCTTTCTTT	CASSLRLLQGLMNTEAFF
TRBV6-2/TRBV6-3	-	TRBJ2-1	-	13	TGTGCCAGCAGTTATGGGGGGGCAGAGGAGCAGTTCTTC	CASSYGGAEEQFF
TRBV28	-	TRBJ1-1	TRBD1	15	TGTGCCAGCAGTTTGGGGAGACAGGGGGCGACTGAAGCTTTCTTT	CASSLGRQGATEAFF
TRBV6-6	-	TRBJ1-1	-	13	TGTGCCAGCAGTTATGCAGGTGGCACTGAAGCTTTCTTT	CASSYAGGTEAFF
TRBV6-5	-	TRBJ2-1	TRBD1	13	TGTGCCAGTGGGACAGGGGACTACAATGAGCAGTTCTTC	CASGTGDYNEQFF
TRBV7-6	-	TRBJ2-7	-	12	TGTGCCAGCAGTTCACAGGGAGACTCTCAGTACTTC	CASSSQGDSQYF
TRBV7-3	-	TRBJ1-1	TRBD1	15	TGTGCCAGCAGCCGTGATGGACAGGGGGCCTCTGAAGCTTTCTTT	CASSRDGQGASEAFF
TRBV2	-	TRBJ2-5	-	14	TGTGCCAGCAGTGGAGCAGAGCTGTTGAAGACCCAGTACTTC	CASSGAELLKTQYF
TRBV27	-	TRBJ1-1	-	14	TGTGCCAGCAGTTTCGAATTTAGGACAACCGAAGCTTTCTTT	CASSFEFRTTEAFF
TRBV5-4	-	TRBJ1-1	-	16	TGTGCCAGCAGCTTGGGAGCAGGTCCGATGAACACTGAAGCTTTCTTT	CASSLGAGPMNTEAFF
TRBV5-3	-	TRBJ2-2	TRBD2	18	TGTGCCAGAAGCACGGGACTAGCGGGGGCCCAGAACACCGGGGAGCTGTTTTTT	CARSTGLAGAQNTGELFF
TRBV9	-	TRBJ1-2	-	13	TGTGCCAGCAGCCCCGGGGGGCAGGATGGCTACACCTTC	CASSPGGQDGYTF
TRBV6-5	-	TRBJ1-1	-	16	TGTGCCAGCAGTTACTCGAATCTCAGGCCGAACACTGAAGCTTTCTTT	CASSYSNLRPNTEAFF
TRBV25-1	once	TRBJ1-2	TRBD1	14	TGTGCCAGCAGTCGGGCCGGGACAGTCTATGGCTACACCTTC	CASSRAGTVYGYTF
TRBV19	-	TRBJ1-2	-	14	TGTGCCAGCACCTTGCGTGGGGGGGCGCGTGGCTACACCTTC	CASTLRGGARGYTF
TRBV30	-	TRBJ2-5	TRBD2	13	TGTGCCTGGAGCGCTAGCGGGGGGGAGACCCAGTACTTC	CAWSASGGETQYF
TRBV5-1	-	TRBJ1-3	-	15	TGCGCCAGCAGCTCGGGGGGGTCCCGTGGAAACACCATATATTTT	CASSSGGSRGNTIYF
TRBV10-3	-	TRBJ1-4	-	15	TGTGCCATCAGTGAGTCTTCGGGGGGTAATGAAAAACTGTTTTTT	CAISESSGGNEKLFF
TRBV29-1	-	TRBJ1-5	-	13	TGCAGCGTTGAAACGGGGGGCGGTCAGCCCCAGCATTTT	CSVETGGGQPQHF
TRBV19	-	TRBJ2-7	-	15	TGTGCCAGTAGTATACAGCCTTCGACAGGCTACGAGCAGTACTTC	CASSIQPSTGYEQYF
TRBV2	few	TRBJ1-6	-	15	TGTGCCAGCAGTGAATGGCAGGGGAATAATTCACCCCTCCACTTT	CASSEWQGNNSPLHF
TRBV18	once	TRBJ2-1	-	16	TGTGCCAGCTCAGCTAATCAACCTAGCTCCTACAATGAGCAGTTCTTC	CASSANQPSSYNEQFF
TRBV18	-	TRBJ2-5	TRBD2	18	TGTGCCAGCTCACCACTTGGACTAGCGGGCGCCCCACAAGAGACCCAGTACTTC	CASSPLGLAGAPQETQYF
TRBV28	-	TRBJ2-7	-	15	TGTGCCAGCAGTCCTGGACAGAGGAGCTCCTACGAGCAGTACTTC	CASSPGQRSSYEQYF
TRBV6-5	few	TRBJ1-1	-	14	TGTGCCAGCAGGGAGAAACGGTTTAACACTGAAGCTTTCTTT	CASREKRFNTEAFF
TRBV7-9	-	TRBJ1-4	TRBD1	15	TGTGCCAGCAGACGCGGACAGGGCCTTAATGAAAAACTGTTTTTT	CASRRGQGLNEKLFF